Sequencing of this TCR beta chain was carried out in a study of T cell responses to AZD1222 COVID-19 vaccine. As for the study in general: Researchers grouped second doses given at about 4 or about 12 weeks into one pool. General study findings and limits: Clonal diversity may have been underestimated, and the donors were mostly white British, with more females than males. Spike as a whole was targeted by vaccine-associated CD4 TCRs, dominant at 160-218 and 743-854. Rises in breadth and depth of Spike-specific TCRs came after two AZD1222 doses.

Profiling relied on immunoSEQ multiplex PCR, and the TCRdb table lists in-frame clones only, not all of them. The sample includes about 120,000 clones, 80% to 90% of them seen just once. This clone showed up just once. Its matching antigen is unknown. The CDR3 has 14 residues. V shed 6 bases, J shed 6 bases, and the junction held 6 bases outside the gene matches. Germline CDR1 and CDR2: MNHEY and SVGAGI. This chain uses TRBV6-5 with TRBJ1-5; 9 bases map to TRBD1. The material was peripheral blood, obtained on day 0 of AZD1222 vaccination. This receptor was identified in an adult in good health. Written as DNA, the CDR3 is TGTGCCAGCAGGAAACAGGGGGCAGGTCAGCCCCAGCATTTT. The encoded protein is CASRKQGAGQPQHF.